The TCR beta chain under discussion was sequenced for a study of blood T cell repertoires in COVID-19. Study at large: Material from acute and convalescent COVID-19 was sourced from the United States, Italy and Spain.

As handled by the study authors: The authors estimated nucleated cell counts from reference gene primer amplification. TCRdb's copy holds only in-frame clones and misses some; the assay was immunoSEQ multiplex PCR. That table is the source of V, J and clone size, and D and trimming were worked out from the DNA. The table shows some 220,000 clones, with 75% to 85% occurring only once. The CDR3 loop spans 12 amino acids. CDR1 and CDR2 from the germline V gene are MDHEN and SYDVKM. V was pared by 6 bases and J by 8 bases, with 5 bases of the junction left unmatched. The clonotype was recovered from a man in his fifties or sixties with COVID-19, enrolled during active disease. Sequenced input: peripheral blood. The chain recombines TRBV28 with TRBJ1-2, with 8 bases fitting TRBD1. The CDR3 is CASRIRGLGYTF. For the CDR3, the DNA is TGTGCCAGCAGGATCAGGGGGCTCGGCTACACCTTC.